The 17 T cell receptor beta chains in this list originate from one sample, sequenced in a study of CD8+CD57+ T cells in acquired aplastic anemia. The study profiled TCR beta VDJ and CDR3 using genomic DNA as template. TCRdb reanalysed the reads using MiXCR and keeps one entry per CDR3 protein. This sample carries over 100,000 distinct CDR3 sequences, less than 45% of them seen once, and the ten largest clones take 8.4%. The sample was sorted CD4+, CD8+, or CD8+CD57+ T cells (not recorded which) from PBMCs. The receptors were gathered from a human donor in good health, serving as a control.

The rearrangement joins TRBV7-9 to TRBJ2-5; D might be TRBD2 (6 bases). Germline assignment: CDR1 SEHNR and CDR2 FQNEAQ (reference sequence). V lost 4 bases and J lost 2, with 11 bases in between. CDR3 size: 14 residues. CDR3 sequence (DNA): TGTGCCAGCAGCTCCTCCGGGACTCAAGAGACCCAGTACTTC. This codes for CASSSSGTQETQYF.

There are many counts of this clonotype. The chain combines TRBV2 with TRBJ2-1; D remains unclear. V was shortened by 6 bases and J by 2 bases, with 8 bases between the two germline ends. The V gene's germline CDR1 is SNHLY and CDR2 FYNNEI. The CDR3 is made up of 13 amino acids. The CDR3 loop reads CASRIGTYNEQFF. CDR3 coding DNA: TGTGCCAGCAGGATAGGAACCTACAATGAGCAGTTCTTC. The variable domain in full, with the rest retrieved from reference TRBV2 and TRBJ2-1, is EPEVTQTPSHQVTQMGQEVILRCVPISNHLYFYWYRQILGQKVEFLVSFYNNEISEKSEIFDDQFSVERPDGSNFTLKIRSTKLEDSAMYFCASRIGTYNEQFFGPGTRLTVL.

This clonotype was counted ten times or more. The chain combines TRBV9 with TRBJ2-2; tentative D call: TRBD1 (6 bases). The CDR3 is 15 residues long. V shed 4 bases and J shed 2 bases, with 12 bases lying between them. Germline V gene data show CDR1 as SGDLS and CDR2 as YYNGEE. The CDR3 DNA follows: TGTGCCAGCAGCCTCAGGGGCCGTAACACCGGGGAGCTGTTTTTT. It specifies CASSLRGRNTGELFF.

The chain joins TRBV20-1 to TRBJ1-2; D gene unclear. The CDR3 runs to 11 residues. Trimming stripped 1 base from V and 4 bases from J, with 4 bases between. CDR1 and CDR2 (germline): DFQATT, SNEGSKA (reference sequence). CDR3 loop: CSARGGYGYTF. The CDR3 bases are TGCAGTGCTAGAGGCGGCTATGGCTACACCTTC.

This clonotype was seen repeatedly, ten times or more. The chain couples TRBV27 to TRBJ2-7; 10 positions agree with TRBD2. Germline V CDR1 and CDR2: MNHEY, SMNVEV (reference sequence). The CDR3 is 13 residues long. J gave up 6 bases and V 7 bases, and 6 bases lay outside the gene matches. The CDR3, as DNA: TGTGCCAGCAAGCGAGCGGGGGGGCCCGAGCAGTACTTC. Protein: CASKRAGGPEQYF.

This clonotype occurred many times. V is TRBV5-1 and J is TRBJ2-1, with 11 nucleotides matching TRBD2. The CDR3 is 15 amino acids. Germline V gene lookup returns CDR1 SGHRS and CDR2 YFSETQ. V lost 0 bases, J lost 6 bases, and 2 bases stayed unmatched. The CDR3: CASSLAGLAANEQFF. The CDR3, as DNA: TGCGCCAGCAGCTTGGCGGGACTAGCGGCCAATGAGCAGTTCTTC.

V and J are TRBV20-1 and TRBJ1-5; TRBD1 matches 7 bases. V was clipped by 6 bases and J by 5 bases; unmatched bases: 7. The germline gives CDR1 DFQATT, CDR2 SNEGSKA (reference sequence). The CDR3 sequence is 13 residues long. CDR3 bases: TGCAGTGCAGAGGGACAGCGATATCAGCCCCAGCATTTT. The encoded protein is CSAEGQRYQPQHF.

The J gene is TRBJ1-2, the V gene TRBV18, with 7 bases identical to TRBD1. Germline loops: CDR1 KGHSH, CDR2 LQKENI. J gave up 5 bases and V 3 bases, and 3 bases lay outside the gene matches. The CDR3 is made up of 13 amino acids. The DNA of the CDR3 is TGTGCCAGCTCACCCGGACAGGTATATGGCTACACCTTC. It encodes CASSPGQVYGYTF. Full variable domain (remainder filled in from reference TRBV18 and TRBJ1-2): NAGVMQNPRHLVRRRGQEARLRCSPMKGHSHVYWYRQLPEEGLKFMVYLQKENIIDESGMPKERFSAEFPKEGPSILRIQQVVRGDSAAYFCASSPGQVYGYTFGSGTRLTVV.

Concerning this clonotype: Given a much more abundant clone one base away, this may be a read error. The chain is built from TRBV27 and TRBJ2-7; no definite D call. This CDR3 region has 13 residues. V was cut by 6 bases and J by 6 bases, with 15 bases left in between. Germline-derived CDR1 and CDR2 are MNHEY and SMNVEV (reference sequence). Here the CDR3 reads CASSPGTACEQYF. The CDR3, as DNA: TGTGCCAGCAGCCCGGGTACTGCCTGCGAGCAGTACTTC.

This clonotype was picked up a small number of times. A single base separates this from a much larger clone, so it may be a read error. J is TRBJ2-2 and V is TRBV11-2; 7 nucleotides align to TRBD2. Germline assignment: CDR1 SGHAT and CDR2 FQNNGV. The CDR3 spans 16 residues. CDR3 amino acids: CASSLEGGSNTGGLFF. The CDR3 DNA sequence: TGTGCCAGCAGCTTAGAAGGCGGGAGTAACACCGGGGGGCTGTTTTTT.

About this clonotype: One end of the junction is discordant with germline, which a read error may explain. The chain couples TRBV6-1 to TRBJ2-7, with 9 bases aligning to TRBD1. Germline V gene lookup returns CDR1 MNHNS and CDR2 SASEGT. This CDR3 has 13 amino acids. CDR3 sequence (DNA): TGTGCCGGCAGCGACAGGGGGATCGACGAGCAGTACTTC. It specifies CAGSDRGIDEQYF.

At least ten counts were recorded for this clonotype. The V call is TRBV6-1, the J call TRBJ1-2; the D is unclear. V dropped 8 bases and J dropped 2 bases, with 6 bases sitting between them. Germline CDR1 reads MNHNS; CDR2 reads SASEGT. The CDR3 has 11 amino acids. CDR3 nucleotides: TGTGCCAGCCGAAGAAACTATGGCTACACCTTC. Translating it yields CASRRNYGYTF.

Of note for this clonotype: The junction does not match germline at one end; this may be a read error. The gene calls are TRBV5-1 and TRBJ2-1; possible D gene TRBD2, 6 bases. The CDR3 contains 14 residues. CDR1 and CDR2 (germline): SGHRS, YFSETQ. CDR3 region: CAISLDEGRGVQFF. CDR3 DNA sequence: TGCGCCATCAGCTTGGACGAGGGTCGCGGGGTGCAGTTCTTC.

This clonotype was found many times. The gene calls are TRBV12-3 or TRBV12-4 and TRBJ2-3; D is undetermined. This CDR3 region has 12 residues. V was clipped by 6 bases and J by 6 bases, with 10 bases between them. CDR3 bases: TGTGCCAGCAGCCGGCCCTTCGATACGCAGTATTTT. This gives the protein CASSRPFDTQYF.

This clonotype qualifies as medium-sized. This chain links TRBV24-1 with TRBJ2-7, with D perhaps being TRBD1 or TRBD2 (5 bases each). V was cut by 4 bases and J by 2 bases, with 5 bases left in between. The CDR3 runs to 12 residues. Per the germline V gene, CDR1 is KGHDR and CDR2 is SFDVKD. DNA for the CDR3: TGTGCCACCAGTGAGGGGGCCTACGAGCAGTACTTC. The encoded protein is CATSEGAYEQYF.

Turning to this clonotype: A much larger clone lies a single base off, so this may be a read error. The rearrangement uses TRBV11-2 and TRBJ2-3, with 7 bases matching TRBD2. There are 14 residues in the CDR3. Germline V lookup: CDR1 SGHAT, CDR2 FQNNGV. The CDR3 nucleotides are TGTGTCAGCAGCTTAGAAGGACTAGTCGGTACGCAGTATTTT. Its translation is CVSSLEGLVGTQYF.

This clonotype showed up many times. The chain uses TRBV4-1 and TRBJ2-1; D assignment may be TRBD1 or TRBD2 (5 bases each). The CDR3 spans 15 residues. Germline V gene sequence: CDR1 MGHRA, CDR2 YSYEKL. V lost 0 bases to trimming and J lost 1 base, with 7 bases between them. In nucleotides, the CDR3 is TGCGCCAGCAGCCAAGATGGGGGTTCCTACAATGAGCAGTTCTTC. As protein: CASSQDGGSYNEQFF.